Each of the 3 T cell receptor beta chains below was sequenced from the same sample in a study of T-cell memory formation after mild COVID-19. TCRdb reprocessed the 5' RACE reads with MiXCR, giving one entry per CDR3 protein. This sample yields around 440,000 distinct CDR3 sequences, of which about 20% are seen a single time; around an eighth belongs to the top ten. The sample was PBMCs or a T cell subset sorted from them (not recorded which). The receptors were sampled from an adult woman who had mild COVID-19 (a few samples of this study predate the infection). Cell type and time point are not known.

With respect to this clonotype: One junction end disagrees with the germline gene, perhaps due to a read error. This sequence joins TRBV12-3 or TRBV12-4 and TRBJ1-3; D is possibly TRBD1 (6 bases). The CDR3 extends over 14 amino acids. CDR3 nucleotide sequence: TGTGCCGGCAGTTTGTCACAGGGTAAAAACACCATATATTTT. Amino acids: CAGSLSQGKNTIYF.

The J gene is TRBJ1-6, the V gene TRBV6-5, with D maybe TRBD1 (6 bases). CDR1 MNHEY and CDR2 SVGAGI come from the germline V gene. The CDR3 spans 15 residues. The V gene lost 7 bases and the J gene lost 7 bases, with 17 bases spanning the gap. The CDR3 nucleotides are TGTGCCAGCAATACAGGGTTTTCCCCCAATTCACCCCTCCACTTT. As protein: CASNTGFSPNSPLHF.

This chain uses TRBV11-3 with TRBJ2-7, with unresolved D. Trimming pared 4 bases from V and 4 bases from J, leaving 8 bases between. This CDR3 is 12 amino acids long. CDR1 and CDR2 from the germline V gene are SGHNT and YENEEA. CDR3 protein: CASSSPRYEQYF. CDR3 in DNA: TGTGCCAGCAGCTCCCCGAGGTACGAGCAGTACTTC.